The next 20 T cell receptor beta chains were all read from a single sample in a study of cytomegalovirus exposure and HLA in healthy donors. The assay was immunoSEQ multiplex PCR, and TCRdb's table has in-frame clones only and misses some. There are some 140,000 clones in the sample; approximately 86% occur only once, and under 25% lies in the top ten. Sequenced input: PBMCs. Every receptor here comes from a man younger than 35 in good health and CMV-seropositive.

This rearrangement joins TRBV27 to TRBJ2-6, with 10 bases matching TRBD1. Trimming took 5 bases from V and 3 from J; bases not matched to a gene: 7. The CDR3 is 17 residues long. Germline CDR1 MNHEY, CDR2 SMNVEV (reference sequence). The CDR3 spells CASSPLTGGLGANVLTF. CDR3 DNA: TGTGCCAGCAGTCCGCTGACAGGGGGCCTTGGGGCCAACGTCCTGACTTTC.

CDR3 sequence: CASSKGQNYGYTF. CDR3 DNA sequence: TGTGCCAGCAGCAAAGGCCAGAACTATGGCTACACCTTC. The rearrangement uses TRBV21-1 and TRBJ1-2; the D call in the table, TRBD1, was not verified against the DNA. TRBV21-1 is given as a pseudogene. CDR3 length: 13 residues.

The J gene is TRBJ2-2, the V gene TRBV6-5; maybe TRBD1 (5 bases). The CDR3 has 15 residues. Germline values: CDR1 MNHEY, CDR2 SVGAGI. V gave up 7 bases and J gave up 0 bases, with 12 bases separating them. This CDR3 is CASTPDSSNTGELFF. The CDR3 DNA reads TGTGCCAGCACCCCCGACAGCTCGAACACCGGGGAGCTGTTTTTT.

This clone was counted only a few times. This chain connects TRBV6-5 to TRBJ1-6, with 7 bases identical to TRBD1. The ends lost 6 bases at V and 7 bases at J; junction bases unmatched: 6. Per the germline V gene, CDR1 is MNHEY and CDR2 is SVGAGI. The CDR3 is 14 residues long. The CDR3 loop reads CASRKGQKNSPLHF. The CDR3 coding sequence is TGTGCCAGCAGGAAGGGACAGAAGAATTCACCCCTCCACTTT.

The genes are TRBV6-5 and TRBJ2-7, with D maybe TRBD1 (6 bases). The CDR3 length is 15 residues. Per the germline V gene, CDR1 is MNHEY and CDR2 is SVGAGI. Between the trimmed V and J ends, which lost 5 bases and 3 bases, there was a span of 17 bases. The CDR3 loop reads CASSLLRGSFYEQYF. The CDR3 coding sequence is TGTGCCAGCAGTCTCCTCAGGGGCTCCTTCTACGAGCAGTACTTC.

The chain joins TRBV5-4 to TRBJ2-7, with D hard to call. Trimming removed 3 bases from V and 2 bases from J, with 6 bases in between. The CDR3 spans 12 residues. Germline CDR1 SGHNT, CDR2 YYREEE (reference sequence). This CDR3 is CASSSDTYEQYF. Here the CDR3 DNA reads TGTGCCAGCAGCTCCGACACCTACGAGCAGTACTTC.

V usage is TRBV30 and J usage is TRBJ2-5; TRBD2 is a possible D gene (6 bases). The V gene's germline CDR1 is GTSNPN and CDR2 SVGIG (reference sequence). With 1 base removed from V and 4 bases from J, the gap between germline ends came to 16 bases. The CDR3 consists of 15 residues. The DNA for the CDR3 is TGTGCCTGGAGTGGAGGGACTGGGTCGGCAGAGACCCAGTACTTC. Protein product: CAWSGGTGSAETQYF.

The gene calls are TRBV6-6 and TRBJ2-1; 11 bases map to TRBD2. The CDR3 runs to 16 residues. Trimming cost V 4 bases and J 5 bases; bases outside gene matches: 7. Germline V gene sequence: CDR1 MNHNY, CDR2 SVGAGI (reference sequence). CDR3 coding DNA: TGTGCCAGCAGTTTAGGCCTAGCGGGAGGAAACAATGAGCAGTTCTTC. Translated, it gives CASSLGLAGGNNEQFF.

This clone came up once. The V call is TRBV5-1, the J call TRBJ2-5; TRBD1 might be the D (5 bases). Trimming pared 2 bases from V and 0 bases from J, leaving 11 bases between. Germline loops: CDR1 SGHRS, CDR2 YFSETQ. The CDR3 covers 15 residues. Written as DNA, the CDR3 is TGCGCCAGCAGCTTTCTACAGGACAACCAAGAGACCCAGTACTTC. Translating it yields CASSFLQDNQETQYF.

This clone was seen once. J is TRBJ2-7 and V is TRBV5-4; 7 bases are shared with TRBD1. Trimming at V came to 2 bases and at J to 2 bases, leaving 4 bases not matched to a gene. Germline CDR1 SGHNT, CDR2 YYREEE (reference sequence). CDR3 length: 14 residues. Written as DNA, the CDR3 is TGTGCCAGCAGCTTAGGACAGGCCGCCTACGAGCAGTACTTC. This gives the protein CASSLGQAAYEQYF.

This chain uses TRBV9 with TRBJ2-7, with 10 bases matching TRBD2. Germline V gene lookup returns CDR1 SGDLS and CDR2 YYNGEE. After removal of 7 bases from V and 5 bases from J, the junction contained 9 bases not matched to a gene. The CDR3 covers 14 residues. The CDR3 DNA follows: TGTGCCAGCGCCCCGGGGACTAGCGTCCACGAGCAGTACTTC. The encoded protein is CASAPGTSVHEQYF. Variable domain in full (rest from reference TRBV9 and TRBJ2-7): DSGVTQTPKHLITATGQRVTLRCSPRSGDLSVYWYQQSLDQGLQFLIQYYNGEERAKGNILERFSAQQFPDLHSELNLSSLELGDSALYFCASAPGTSVHEQYFGPGTRLTVT.

The chain carries TRBV5-6 and TRBJ1-4; 8 positions match TRBD1. The ends lost 0 bases at V and 9 bases at J; junction bases unmatched: 1. Germline V CDR1 and CDR2: SGHDT, YYEEEE. The CDR3 length is 13 residues. DNA of the CDR3: TGTGCCAGCAGCTTGGACAGGGGGAAAAAACTGTTTTTT. It codes for CASSLDRGKKLFF. Full variable domain (rest looked up from reference TRBV5-6 and TRBJ1-4): DAGVTQSPTHLIKTRGQQVTLRCSPKSGHDTVSWYQQALGQGPQFIFQYYEEEERQRGNFPDRFSGHQFPNYSSELNVNALLLGDSALYLCASSLDRGKKLFFGSGTQLSVL.

The chain has TRBV27 and TRBJ2-7; 11 bases fit TRBD1. The CDR3 length is 14 residues. Losses at the gene ends were 2 bases for V and 6 bases for J; bases not matched to a gene: 3. Germline V gene data show CDR1 as MNHEY and CDR2 as SMNVEV (reference sequence). The CDR3, as DNA: TGTGCCAGCAGTTTAGGACAGGGGGCGCCCGAGCAGTACTTC. The encoded protein is CASSLGQGAPEQYF.

This clone showed up just once. The V gene is TRBV27, the J gene TRBJ1-5; 7 bases are shared with TRBD1. Germline CDR1 MNHEY, CDR2 SMNVEV (reference sequence). The CDR3 is 13 amino acids. V lost 3 bases to trimming and J lost 7 bases; unmatched junction nucleotides: 3. This chain's CDR3 is CASSFDRDQPQHF. As DNA, the CDR3 is TGTGCCAGCAGTTTTGACAGGGACCAGCCCCAGCATTTT.

This clone has a single count. The V gene is TRBV19, the J gene TRBJ2-7; 7 bases fit TRBD1. The junction had 9 bases not matched to a gene; V was cut back by 10 bases and J by 3 bases. This CDR3 comprises 13 residues. Germline V gives CDR1 LNHDA, CDR2 SQIVND (reference sequence). In DNA, the CDR3 is TGTGCCACCTCAGGGGGTTACGGCTACGAGCAGTACTTC. Translating gives CATSGGYGYEQYF.

As regards this clone: At one end the junction does not follow the germline gene, possibly because of a read error. The gene calls are TRBV27 and TRBJ1-3; tentative D call: TRBD1 (6 bases). The CDR3 is 17 amino acids. CDR1 is MNHEY, CDR2 SMNVEV, per germline (reference sequence). The CDR3 reads CASSSGQGSLSGNTIYF. For the CDR3, the DNA is TGTGCCAGCAGTTCTGGGCAGGGGTCCCTCTCTGGGAACACCATATATTTT.

V is TRBV5-1 and J is TRBJ1-4; 8 bases agree with TRBD1. Germline CDR1 SGHRS, CDR2 YFSETQ. After removal of 2 bases from V and 3 bases from J, the junction contained 3 bases not matched to a gene. The CDR3 extends over 15 amino acids. CDR3 in DNA: TGCGCCAGCAGCTTCTCCAGGGGGCCTAATGAAAAACTGTTTTTT. Its translation is CASSFSRGPNEKLFF.

This clone came up a few times. This sequence joins TRBV2 and TRBJ1-2; no firm D call. Germline CDR1 and CDR2: SNHLY and FYNNEI. This CDR3 has 11 amino acids. V gave up 3 bases and J gave up 7 bases, with 6 bases separating them. In nucleotides, the CDR3 is TGTGCCAGCAGTGACACATCTGGCTACACCTTC. Translating it yields CASSDTSGYTF.

The J gene is TRBJ1-1, the V gene TRBV6-5; a possible D gene is TRBD1 (6 bases). Germline V gene lookup returns CDR1 MNHEY and CDR2 SVGAGI. Trimming stripped 2 bases from V and 1 base from J, with 8 bases between. The CDR3 runs 14 residues. The CDR3 region is CASSYGRGNTEAFF. CDR3 nucleotides: TGTGCCAGCAGTTACGGCAGGGGGAACACTGAAGCTTTCTTT.

The genes are TRBV7-2 and TRBJ2-7; TRBD2 is a possible D gene (6 bases). The CDR3 runs 13 residues. Trimming left V 4 bases short and J 4 bases short, with 11 bases between. CDR1 is SGHTA, CDR2 FQGNSA, per germline. The CDR3 region has the DNA TGTGCCAGCAGCTCGGGACTCGTATACGAGCAGTACTTC. Residues: CASSSGLVYEQYF.